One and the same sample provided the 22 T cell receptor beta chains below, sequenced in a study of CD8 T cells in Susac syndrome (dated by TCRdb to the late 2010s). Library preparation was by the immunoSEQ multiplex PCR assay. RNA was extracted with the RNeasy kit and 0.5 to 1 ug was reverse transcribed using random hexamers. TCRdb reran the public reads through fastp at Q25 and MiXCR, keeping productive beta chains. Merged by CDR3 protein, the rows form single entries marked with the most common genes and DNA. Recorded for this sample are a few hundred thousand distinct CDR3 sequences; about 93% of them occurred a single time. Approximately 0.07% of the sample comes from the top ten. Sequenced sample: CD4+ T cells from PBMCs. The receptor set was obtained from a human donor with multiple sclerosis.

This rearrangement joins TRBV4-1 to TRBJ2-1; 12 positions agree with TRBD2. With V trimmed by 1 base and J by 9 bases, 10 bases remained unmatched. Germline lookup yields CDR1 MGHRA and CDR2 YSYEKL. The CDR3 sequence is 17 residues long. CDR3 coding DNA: TGCGCCAGCAGCCAAGGACCAGCTAGCGGGAGGGTAAGTGAGCAGTTCTTC. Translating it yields CASSQGPASGRVSEQFF.

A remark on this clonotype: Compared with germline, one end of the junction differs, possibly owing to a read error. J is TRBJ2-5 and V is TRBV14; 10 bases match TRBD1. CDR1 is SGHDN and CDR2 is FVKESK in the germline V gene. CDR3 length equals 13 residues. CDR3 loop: CASSLGSLGQGNF. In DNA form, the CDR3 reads TGTGCCAGCAGCCTCGGTAGCTTGGGACAGGGGAACTTC.

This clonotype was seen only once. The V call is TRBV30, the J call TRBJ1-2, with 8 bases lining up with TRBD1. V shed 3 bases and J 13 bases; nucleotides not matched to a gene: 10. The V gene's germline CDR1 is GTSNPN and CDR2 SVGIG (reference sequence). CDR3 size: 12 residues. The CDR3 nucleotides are TGTGCCTGGAGAGTGGACAGGGTTCTCTCCACCTTC. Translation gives CAWRVDRVLSTF.

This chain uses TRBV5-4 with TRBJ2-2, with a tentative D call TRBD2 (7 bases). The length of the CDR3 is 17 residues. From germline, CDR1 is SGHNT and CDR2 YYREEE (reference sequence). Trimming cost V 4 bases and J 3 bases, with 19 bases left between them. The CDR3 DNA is TGTGCCAGCAGCCCCCGTGGGAAGGGGGGGCACACCGGGGAGCTGTTTTTT. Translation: CASSPRGKGGHTGELFF.

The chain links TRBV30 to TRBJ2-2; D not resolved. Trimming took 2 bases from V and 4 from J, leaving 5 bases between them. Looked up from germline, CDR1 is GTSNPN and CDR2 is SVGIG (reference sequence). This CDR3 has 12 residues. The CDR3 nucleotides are TGTGCCTGGAGTAGGGCCACCGGGGAGCTGTTTTTT. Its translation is CAWSRATGELFF.

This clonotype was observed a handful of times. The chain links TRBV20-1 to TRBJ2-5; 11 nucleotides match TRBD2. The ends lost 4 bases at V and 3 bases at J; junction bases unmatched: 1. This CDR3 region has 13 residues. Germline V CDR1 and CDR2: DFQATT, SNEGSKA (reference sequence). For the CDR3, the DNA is TGCAGTGCTACGGGACTAGCGGAAGAGACCCAGTACTTC. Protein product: CSATGLAEETQYF.

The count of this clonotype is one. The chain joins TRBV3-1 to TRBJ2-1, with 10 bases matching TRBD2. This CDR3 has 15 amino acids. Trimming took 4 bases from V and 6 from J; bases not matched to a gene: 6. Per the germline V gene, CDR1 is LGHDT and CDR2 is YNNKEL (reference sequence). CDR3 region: CASSLAGGGSNEQFF. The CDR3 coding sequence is TGTGCCAGCAGCCTAGCGGGAGGAGGGTCCAATGAGCAGTTCTTC.

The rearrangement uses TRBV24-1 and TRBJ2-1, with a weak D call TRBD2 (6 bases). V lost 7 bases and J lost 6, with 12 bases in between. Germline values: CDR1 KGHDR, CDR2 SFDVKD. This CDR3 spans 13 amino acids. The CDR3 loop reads CATSGSPPNEQFF. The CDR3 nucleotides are TGTGCCACCAGCGGGAGCCCCCCCAATGAGCAGTTCTTC.

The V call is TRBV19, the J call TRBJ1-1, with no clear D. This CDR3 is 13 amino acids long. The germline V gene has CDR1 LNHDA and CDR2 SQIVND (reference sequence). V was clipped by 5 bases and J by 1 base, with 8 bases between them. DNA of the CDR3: TGTGCCAGTAGTGCTACAGCGAACACTGAAGCTTTCTTT. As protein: CASSATANTEAFF.

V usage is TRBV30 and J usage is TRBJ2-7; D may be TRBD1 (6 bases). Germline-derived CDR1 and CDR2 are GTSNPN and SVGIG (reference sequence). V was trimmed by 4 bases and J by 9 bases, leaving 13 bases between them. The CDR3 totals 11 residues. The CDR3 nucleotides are TGTGCCTGGAACACAGGGTTAACGCAGTACTTC. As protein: CAWNTGLTQYF.

CDR3: CASSPEGVGITEAFF. The CDR3 coding sequence is TGCGCCAGCAGCCCCGAGGGGGTGGGGATCACTGAAGCTTTCTTT. The chain combines TRBV5-1 with TRBJ1-1, with D possibly being TRBD1 (6 bases). CDR1 and CDR2 (germline): SGHRS, YFSETQ. Trimming shortened V by 4 bases and J by 4 bases, and 17 bases separated the two germline ends. The CDR3 has 15 residues. The variable domain in full, completed from reference TRBV5-1 and TRBJ1-1, reads KAGVTQTPRYLIKTRGQQVTLSCSPISGHRSVSWYQQTPGQGLQFLFEYFSETQRNKGNFPGRFSGRQFSNSRSEMNVSTLELGDSALYLCASSPEGVGITEAFFGQGTRLTVV.

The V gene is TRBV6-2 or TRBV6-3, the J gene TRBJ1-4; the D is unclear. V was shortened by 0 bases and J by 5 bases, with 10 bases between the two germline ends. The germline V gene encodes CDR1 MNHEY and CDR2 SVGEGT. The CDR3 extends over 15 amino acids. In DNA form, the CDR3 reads TGTGCCAGCAGTTACTCGTCACAGTCGAATGAAAAACTGTTTTTT. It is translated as CASSYSSQSNEKLFF.

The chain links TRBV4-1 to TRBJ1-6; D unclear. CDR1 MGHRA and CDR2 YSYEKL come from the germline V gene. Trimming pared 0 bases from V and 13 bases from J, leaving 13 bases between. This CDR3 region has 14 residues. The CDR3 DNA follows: TGCGCCAGCAGCCAAGAGCGAGAGTTTTCCCCCCTCCACTTT. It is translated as CASSQEREFSPLHF.

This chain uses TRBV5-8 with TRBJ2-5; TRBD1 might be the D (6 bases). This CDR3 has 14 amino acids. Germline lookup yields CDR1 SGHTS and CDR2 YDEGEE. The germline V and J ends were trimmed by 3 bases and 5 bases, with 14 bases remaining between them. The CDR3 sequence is CASSSYRESETQYF. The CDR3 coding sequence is TGTGCCAGCAGCTCGTACAGGGAGTCGGAGACCCAGTACTTC.

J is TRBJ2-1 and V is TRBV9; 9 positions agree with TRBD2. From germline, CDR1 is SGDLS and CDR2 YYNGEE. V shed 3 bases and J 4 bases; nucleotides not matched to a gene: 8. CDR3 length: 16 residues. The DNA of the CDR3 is TGTGCCAGCAGCGCGGCGACTAGCGGAGCGTACAATGAGCAGTTCTTC. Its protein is CASSAATSGAYNEQFF.

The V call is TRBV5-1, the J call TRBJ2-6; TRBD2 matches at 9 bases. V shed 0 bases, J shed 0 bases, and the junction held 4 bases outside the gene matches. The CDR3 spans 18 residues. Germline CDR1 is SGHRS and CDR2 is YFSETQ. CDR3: CASSLVVAGASGANVLTF. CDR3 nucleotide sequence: TGCGCCAGCAGCTTGGTGGTAGCGGGAGCCTCTGGGGCCAACGTCCTGACTTTC. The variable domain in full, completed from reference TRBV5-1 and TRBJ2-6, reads KAGVTQTPRYLIKTRGQQVTLSCSPISGHRSVSWYQQTPGQGLQFLFEYFSETQRNKGNFPGRFSGRQFSNSRSEMNVSTLELGDSALYLCASSLVVAGASGANVLTFGAGSRLTVL.

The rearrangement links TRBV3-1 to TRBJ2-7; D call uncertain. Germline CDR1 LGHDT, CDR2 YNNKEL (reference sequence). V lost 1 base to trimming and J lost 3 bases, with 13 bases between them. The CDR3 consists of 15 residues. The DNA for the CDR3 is TGTGCCAGCAGCCAAGGGCCGGATACGAACTACGAGCAGTACTTC. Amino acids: CASSQGPDTNYEQYF.

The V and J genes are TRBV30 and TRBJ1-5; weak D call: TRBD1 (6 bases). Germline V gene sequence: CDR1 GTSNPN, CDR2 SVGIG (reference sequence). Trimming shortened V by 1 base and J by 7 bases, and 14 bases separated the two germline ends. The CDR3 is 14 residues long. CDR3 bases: TGTGCCTGGAGTGCTCAGGGGTTTCGGCAGCCCCAGCATTTT. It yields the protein CAWSAQGFRQPQHF.

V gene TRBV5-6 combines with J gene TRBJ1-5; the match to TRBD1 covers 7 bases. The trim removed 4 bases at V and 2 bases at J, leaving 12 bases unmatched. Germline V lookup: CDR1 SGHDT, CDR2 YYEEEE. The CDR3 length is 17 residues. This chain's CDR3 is CASSNYRGPLRNQPQHF. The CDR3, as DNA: TGTGCCAGCAGCAATTACAGGGGTCCCCTACGCAATCAGCCCCAGCATTTT. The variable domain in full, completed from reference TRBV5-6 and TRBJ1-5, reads DAGVTQSPTHLIKTRGQQVTLRCSPKSGHDTVSWYQQALGQGPQFIFQYYEEEERQRGNFPDRFSGHQFPNYSSELNVNALLLGDSALYLCASSNYRGPLRNQPQHFGDGTRLSIL.

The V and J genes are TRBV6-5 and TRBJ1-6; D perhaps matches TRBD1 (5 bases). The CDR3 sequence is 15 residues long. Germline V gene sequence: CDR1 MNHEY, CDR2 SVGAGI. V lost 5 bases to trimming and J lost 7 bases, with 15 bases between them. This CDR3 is CASSRGGAMNSPLHF. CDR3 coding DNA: TGTGCCAGCAGTCGGGGCGGGGCTATGAATTCACCCCTCCACTTT.

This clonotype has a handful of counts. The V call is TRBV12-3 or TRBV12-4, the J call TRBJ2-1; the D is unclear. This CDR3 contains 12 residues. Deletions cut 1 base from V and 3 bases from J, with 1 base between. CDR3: CASSLDYNEQFF. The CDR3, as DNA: TGTGCCAGCAGTTTAGACTACAATGAGCAGTTCTTC.

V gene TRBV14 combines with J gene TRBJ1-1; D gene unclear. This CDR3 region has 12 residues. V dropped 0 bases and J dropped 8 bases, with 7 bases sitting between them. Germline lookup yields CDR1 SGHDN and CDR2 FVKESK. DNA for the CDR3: TGTGCCAGCAGCCAAGATGTTAAAGAAGCTTTCTTT. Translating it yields CASSQDVKEAFF.